This record concerns one T cell receptor beta chain sequence. Its antigen is not identified. The sample comes from a study of cytomegalovirus exposure and HLA in healthy donors. PCR employed 60 Vbeta and 13 Jbeta primers. Measured with immunoSEQ multiplex PCR; TCRdb has only the in-frame clones, and not every one. This sample has about 180,000 clones; around 81% occur once, and the top ten carry more than 5.5%. Looked up from germline, CDR1 is LNHDA and CDR2 is SQIVND (reference sequence). CDR3 length equals 17 residues. Unmatched junction bases numbered 6, after V lost 5 bases and J lost 1 base. Study-level points and caveats: As was reported, the HLA-A and HLA-B alleles of most subjects were accurately predicted from TCR beta sequences. Researchers reported in a later analysis that common viral pathogens appeared linked to several top clusters.

This TCR was recovered from a man aged 35-49 years in good health and CMV-seronegative. The chain uses TRBV19 and TRBJ2-1, with 12 bases that match TRBD2. The sequenced material came from PBMCs. The CDR3 reads CASSPSSGRESYNEQFF. DNA for the CDR3: TGTGCCAGTAGTCCGTCTAGCGGGAGGGAATCCTACAATGAGCAGTTCTTC.